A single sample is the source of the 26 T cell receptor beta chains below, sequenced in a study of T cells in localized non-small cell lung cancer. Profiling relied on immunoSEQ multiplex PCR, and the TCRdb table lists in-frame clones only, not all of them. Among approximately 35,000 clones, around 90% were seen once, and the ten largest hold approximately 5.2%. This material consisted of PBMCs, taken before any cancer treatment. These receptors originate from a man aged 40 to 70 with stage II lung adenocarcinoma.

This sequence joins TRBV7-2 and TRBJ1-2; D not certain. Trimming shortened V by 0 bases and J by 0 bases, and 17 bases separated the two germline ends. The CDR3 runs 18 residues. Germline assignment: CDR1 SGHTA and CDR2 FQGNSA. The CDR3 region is CASSLAAGETSSNYGYTF. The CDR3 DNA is TGTGCCAGCAGCTTAGCGGCCGGAGAGACTTCTTCTAACTATGGCTACACCTTC.

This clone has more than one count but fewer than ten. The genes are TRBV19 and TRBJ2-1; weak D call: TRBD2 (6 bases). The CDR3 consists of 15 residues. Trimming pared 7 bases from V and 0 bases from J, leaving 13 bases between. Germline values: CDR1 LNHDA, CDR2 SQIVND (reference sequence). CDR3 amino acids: CASNPGSLSYNEQFF. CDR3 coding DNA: TGTGCCAGTAACCCCGGGAGTCTCTCCTACAATGAGCAGTTCTTC. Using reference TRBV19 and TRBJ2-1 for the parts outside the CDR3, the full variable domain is DGGITQSPKYLFRKEGQNVTLSCEQNLNHDAMYWYRQDPGQGLRLIYYSQIVNDFQKGDIAEGYSVSREKKESFPLTVTSAQKNPTAFYLCASNPGSLSYNEQFFGPGTRLTVL.

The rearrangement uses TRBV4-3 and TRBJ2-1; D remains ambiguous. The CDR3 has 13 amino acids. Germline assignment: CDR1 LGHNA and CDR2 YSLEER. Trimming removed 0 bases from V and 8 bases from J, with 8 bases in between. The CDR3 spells CASSQDQRDEQFF. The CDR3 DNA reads TGCGCCAGCAGCCAAGATCAAAGGGATGAGCAGTTCTTC.

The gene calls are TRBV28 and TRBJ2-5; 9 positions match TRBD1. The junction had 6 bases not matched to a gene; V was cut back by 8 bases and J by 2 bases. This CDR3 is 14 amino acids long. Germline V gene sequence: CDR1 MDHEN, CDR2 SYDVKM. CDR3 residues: CASGRGTGQETQYF. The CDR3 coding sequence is TGTGCCAGCGGCCGGGGGACAGGGCAAGAGACCCAGTACTTC.

The CDR3 DNA reads as TGTGCCAGCAGAAGAGGGGGCCGGGACACTGAAGCTTTCTTT. Translation: CASRRGGRDTEAFF. The chain combines TRBV9 with TRBJ1-1, with 7 nucleotides matching TRBD1. J gave up 3 bases and V 5 bases, and 7 bases lay outside the gene matches. This CDR3 is 14 amino acids long. Germline CDR1 and CDR2: SGDLS and YYNGEE.

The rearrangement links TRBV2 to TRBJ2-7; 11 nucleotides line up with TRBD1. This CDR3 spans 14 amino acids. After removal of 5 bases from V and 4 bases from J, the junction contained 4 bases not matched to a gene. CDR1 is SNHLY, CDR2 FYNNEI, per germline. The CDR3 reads CASSTGTGGYEQYF. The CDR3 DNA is TGTGCCAGCAGTACCGGGACAGGGGGGTACGAGCAGTACTTC.

CDR3 DNA sequence: TGTGCCAGCAGCACGACGACAGGGGACTACGAGCAGTACTTC. Its protein product is CASSTTTGDYEQYF. The chain couples TRBV21-1 to TRBJ2-7; the tabulated D call, TRBD1, remains unverified against the DNA. TRBV21-1 has pseudogene status. CDR3 length: 14 residues.

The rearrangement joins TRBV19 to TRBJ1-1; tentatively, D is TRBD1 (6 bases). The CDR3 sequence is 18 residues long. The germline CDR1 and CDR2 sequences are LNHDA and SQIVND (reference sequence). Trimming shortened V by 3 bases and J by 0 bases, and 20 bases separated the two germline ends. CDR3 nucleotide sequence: TGTGCCAGTAGTATCCTCGGGACAAGGGACGGGATGAACACTGAAGCTTTCTTT. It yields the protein CASSILGTRDGMNTEAFF.

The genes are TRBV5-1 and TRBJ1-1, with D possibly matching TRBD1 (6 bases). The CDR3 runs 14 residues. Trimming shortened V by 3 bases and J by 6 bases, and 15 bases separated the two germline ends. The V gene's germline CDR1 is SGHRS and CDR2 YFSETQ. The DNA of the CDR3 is TGCGCCAGCAGCTGGGGAGGGGGTGAATCTGAAGCTTTCTTT. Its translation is CASSWGGGESEAFF.

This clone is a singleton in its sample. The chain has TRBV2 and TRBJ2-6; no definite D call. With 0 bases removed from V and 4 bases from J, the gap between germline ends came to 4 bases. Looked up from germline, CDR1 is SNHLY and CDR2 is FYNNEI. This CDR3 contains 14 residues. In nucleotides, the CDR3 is TGTGCCAGCAGTGAAGCGCGGGGGGCCAACGTCCTGACTTTC. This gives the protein CASSEARGANVLTF.

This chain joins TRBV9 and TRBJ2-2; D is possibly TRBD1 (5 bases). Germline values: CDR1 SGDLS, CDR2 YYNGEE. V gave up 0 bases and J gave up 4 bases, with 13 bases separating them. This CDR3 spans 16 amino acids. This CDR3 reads CASSVGRVGLTGELFF. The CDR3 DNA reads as TGTGCCAGCAGCGTAGGCAGGGTGGGTCTCACCGGGGAGCTGTTTTTT.

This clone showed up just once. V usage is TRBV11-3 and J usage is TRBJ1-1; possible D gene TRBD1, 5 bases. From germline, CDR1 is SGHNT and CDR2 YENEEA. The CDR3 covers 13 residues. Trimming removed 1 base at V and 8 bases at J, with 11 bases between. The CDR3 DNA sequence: TGTGCCAGCAGCTTAGCCCGACAGACCGAAGCTTTCTTT. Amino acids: CASSLARQTEAFF.

The CDR3 is CASSLSTHYGYTF. Here the CDR3 DNA reads TGTGCCAGCAGTTTATCTACCCACTATGGCTACACCTTC. The chain links TRBV27 to TRBJ1-2; D is unresolved. This CDR3 spans 13 amino acids. Trimming cost V 0 bases and J 3 bases, with 5 bases left between them. Germline V gene lookup returns CDR1 MNHEY and CDR2 SMNVEV (reference sequence).

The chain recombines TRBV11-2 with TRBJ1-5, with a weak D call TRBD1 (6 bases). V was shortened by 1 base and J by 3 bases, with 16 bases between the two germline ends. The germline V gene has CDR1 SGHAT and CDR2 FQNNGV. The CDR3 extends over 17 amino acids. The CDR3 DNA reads TGTGCCAGCAGCTTAGTAGGGGGAGGGAGGGCCAATCAGCCCCAGCATTTT. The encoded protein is CASSLVGGGRANQPQHF.

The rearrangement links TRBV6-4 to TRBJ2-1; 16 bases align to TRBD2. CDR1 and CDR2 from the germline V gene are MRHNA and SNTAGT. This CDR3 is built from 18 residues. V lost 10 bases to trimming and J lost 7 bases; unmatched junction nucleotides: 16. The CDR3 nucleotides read TGTGCCACCCAACGGGGGACTAGCGGGAGGGCCATAGTAAATGAGCAGTTCTTC. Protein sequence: CATQRGTSGRAIVNEQFF.

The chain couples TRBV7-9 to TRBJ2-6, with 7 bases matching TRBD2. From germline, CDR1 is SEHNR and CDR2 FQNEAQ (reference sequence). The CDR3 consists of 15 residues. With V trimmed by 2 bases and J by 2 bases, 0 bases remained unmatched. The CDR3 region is CASSLRGAGANVLTF. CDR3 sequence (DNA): TGTGCCAGCAGCTTACGGGGGGCTGGGGCCAACGTCCTGACTTTC.

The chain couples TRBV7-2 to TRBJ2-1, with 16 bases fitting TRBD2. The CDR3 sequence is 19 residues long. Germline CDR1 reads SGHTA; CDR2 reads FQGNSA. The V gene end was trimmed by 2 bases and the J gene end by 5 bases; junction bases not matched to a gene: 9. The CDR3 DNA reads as TGTGCCAGCAGCTTACGACGGGGACTAGCGGGAGGGCCTGACAATGAGCAGTTCTTC. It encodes CASSLRRGLAGGPDNEQFF.

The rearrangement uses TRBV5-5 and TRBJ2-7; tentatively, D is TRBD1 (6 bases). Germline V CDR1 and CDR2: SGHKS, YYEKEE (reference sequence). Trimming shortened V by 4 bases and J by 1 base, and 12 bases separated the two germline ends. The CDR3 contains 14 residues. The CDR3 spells CASSPWTDSYEQYF. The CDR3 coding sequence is TGTGCCAGCAGCCCCTGGACAGATTCCTACGAGCAGTACTTC.

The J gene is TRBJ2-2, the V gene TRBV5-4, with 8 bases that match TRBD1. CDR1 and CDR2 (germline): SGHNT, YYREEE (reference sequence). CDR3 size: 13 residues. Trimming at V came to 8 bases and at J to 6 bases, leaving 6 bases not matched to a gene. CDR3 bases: TGTGCCAGTGGGCAGGGGGCTCCCGGGGAGCTGTTTTTT. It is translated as CASGQGAPGELFF.

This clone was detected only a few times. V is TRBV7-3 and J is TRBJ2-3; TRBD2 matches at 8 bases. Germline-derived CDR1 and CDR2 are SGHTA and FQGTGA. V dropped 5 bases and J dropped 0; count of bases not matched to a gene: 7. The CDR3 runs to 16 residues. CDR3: CASSTGLAFSTDTQYF. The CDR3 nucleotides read TGTGCCAGCAGCACCGGACTAGCCTTTAGCACAGATACGCAGTATTTT.

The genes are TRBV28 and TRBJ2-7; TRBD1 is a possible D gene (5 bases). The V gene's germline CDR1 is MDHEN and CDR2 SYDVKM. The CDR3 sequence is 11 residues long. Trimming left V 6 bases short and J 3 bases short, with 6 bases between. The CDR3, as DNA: TGTGCCAGCAGAGACAGCTACGAGCAGTACTTC. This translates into CASRDSYEQYF.

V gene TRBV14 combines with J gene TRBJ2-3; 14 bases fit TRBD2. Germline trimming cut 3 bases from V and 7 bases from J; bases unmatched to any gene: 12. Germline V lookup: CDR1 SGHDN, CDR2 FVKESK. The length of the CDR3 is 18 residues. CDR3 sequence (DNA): TGTGCCAGCAGCCACCCACGACTAGCGGGAGGGCCTTCAAATACGCAGTATTTT. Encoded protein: CASSHPRLAGGPSNTQYF.

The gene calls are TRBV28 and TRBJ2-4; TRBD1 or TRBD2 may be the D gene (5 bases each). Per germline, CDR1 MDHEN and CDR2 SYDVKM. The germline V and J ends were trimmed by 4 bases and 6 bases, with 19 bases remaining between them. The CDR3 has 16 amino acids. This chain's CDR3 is CASSCREGPVANIQYF. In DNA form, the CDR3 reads TGTGCCAGCAGTTGCCGTGAGGGGCCGGTAGCAAACATTCAGTACTTC.

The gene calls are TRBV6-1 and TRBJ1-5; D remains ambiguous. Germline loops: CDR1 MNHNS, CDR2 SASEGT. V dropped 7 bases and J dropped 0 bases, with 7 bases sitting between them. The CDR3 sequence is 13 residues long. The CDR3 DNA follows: TGTGCCAGCATGCCCCTTAGCAATCAGCCCCAGCATTTT. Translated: CASMPLSNQPQHF.

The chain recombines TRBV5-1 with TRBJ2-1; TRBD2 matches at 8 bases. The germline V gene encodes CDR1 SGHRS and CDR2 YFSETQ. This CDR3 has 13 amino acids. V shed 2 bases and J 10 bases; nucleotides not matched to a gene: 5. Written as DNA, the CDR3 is TGCGCCAGCAGCTTAGCGGGAGTTAACGAGCAGTTCTTC. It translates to CASSLAGVNEQFF.

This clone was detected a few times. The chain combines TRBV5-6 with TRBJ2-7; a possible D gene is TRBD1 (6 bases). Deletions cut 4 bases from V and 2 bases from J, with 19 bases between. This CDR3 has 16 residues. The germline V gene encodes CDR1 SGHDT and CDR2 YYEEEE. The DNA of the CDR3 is TGTGCCAGCAGCCGGGGACCAAACAGGGCCCCCTACGAGCAGTACTTC. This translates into CASSRGPNRAPYEQYF.